This record concerns one TCR beta chain sequence. This specimen belongs to a study of control samples from healthy donors and cancer patients. This CDR3 has 11 residues. V was trimmed by 5 bases and J by 7 bases, leaving 9 bases between them. Germline CDR1 and CDR2: MNHEY and SMNVEV (reference sequence). Sequencing was performed with immunoSEQ multiplex PCR; in TCRdb, only in-frame clones are kept and a portion is missing. This sample has 150,000 or so clones; roughly 89% occur once, and the top ten carry 9.5% to 15%. The chain couples TRBV27 to TRBJ2-7; D might be TRBD2 (5 bases). Sequenced material: blood. The origin of this receptor is a man aged 25-45 years in good health. In DNA form, the CDR3 reads TGTGCCAGCAGTACCCCGGGGGAGCAGTACTTC. Amino acids: CASSTPGEQYF.